There are many counts of the clone carrying this T cell receptor (beta chain). Trimming pared 3 bases from V and 0 bases from J, leaving 10 bases between. This CDR3 spans 15 amino acids. Germline lookup yields CDR1 SGDLS and CDR2 YYNGEE. This record comes from a study of low-dose radiotherapy and immunotherapy resistance in tumors. About the study: Participants in Cohort 1 were administered 0.5 Gy per fraction at 2-week intervals, to a cumulative dose of 6.5 Gy.

Primers targeting TRAV and TRBV primed first-strand cDNA, covering alpha and beta chains. Amplification of TCRs used a constant-region primer and V-primer adapter for 20 PCR cycles. In vitro transcription amplified the mRNA that had been isolated. TCRdb ran MiXCR on the reads and lists one entry per CDR3 protein. The table records under 75,000 distinct CDR3 sequences, about 25% of them present only once. As to time point: after trial treatment. The treatment: LDRT plus nivolumab, ipilimumab, low-dose cyclophosphamide and aspirin (RACIN trial). The donors' treatment consisted of nivolumab, ipilimumab, aspirin, low-dose cyclophosphamide and low-dose radiotherapy.

This specimen was PBMCs, taken after low-dose radiotherapy plus immunotherapy. The chain is built from TRBV9 and TRBJ2-1; tentatively, D is TRBD2 (6 bases). The TCR was taken from a male donor with prostate cancer. The CDR3: CASSGLGSSYNEQFF. Here the CDR3 DNA reads TGTGCCAGCAGCGGACTAGGGAGCTCCTACAATGAGCAGTTCTTC. The whole variable domain, filled in from reference TRBV9 and TRBJ2-1, reads DSGVTQTPKHLITATGQRVTLRCSPRSGDLSVYWYQQSLDQGLQFLIQYYNGEERAKGNILERFSAQQFPDLHSELNLSSLELGDSALYFCASSGLGSSYNEQFFGPGTRLTVL.